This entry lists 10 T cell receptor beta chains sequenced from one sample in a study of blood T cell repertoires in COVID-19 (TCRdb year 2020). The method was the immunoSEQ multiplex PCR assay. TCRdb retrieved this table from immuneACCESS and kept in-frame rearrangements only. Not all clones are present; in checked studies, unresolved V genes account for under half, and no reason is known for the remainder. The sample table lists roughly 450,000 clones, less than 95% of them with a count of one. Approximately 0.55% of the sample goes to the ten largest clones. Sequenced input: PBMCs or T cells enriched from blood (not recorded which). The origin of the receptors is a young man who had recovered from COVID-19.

As DNA, the CDR3 is TGTGCCAGCGGGCAGGGCTCTGGAAACACCATATATTTT. Translating gives CASGQGSGNTIYF. J is TRBJ1-3 and V is TRBV5-6; D might be TRBD1 (5 bases). V was trimmed by 7 bases and J by 0 bases, leaving 8 bases between them. CDR3 length equals 13 residues. Germline lookup yields CDR1 SGHDT and CDR2 YYEEEE.

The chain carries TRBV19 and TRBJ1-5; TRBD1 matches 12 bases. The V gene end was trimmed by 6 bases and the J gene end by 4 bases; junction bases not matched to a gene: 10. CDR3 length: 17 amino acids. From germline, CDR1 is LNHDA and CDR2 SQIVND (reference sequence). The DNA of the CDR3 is TGTGCCAGTAGGCCGGGACAGGGGGCCTTACCTAATCAGCCCCAGCATTTT. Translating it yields CASRPGQGALPNQPQHF.

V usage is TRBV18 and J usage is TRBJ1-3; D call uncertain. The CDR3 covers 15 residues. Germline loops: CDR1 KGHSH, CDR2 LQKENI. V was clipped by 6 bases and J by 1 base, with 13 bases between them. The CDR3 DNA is TGTGCCAGCTCCCCCGTTGAGATTTCTGGAAACACCATATATTTT. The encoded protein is CASSPVEISGNTIYF.

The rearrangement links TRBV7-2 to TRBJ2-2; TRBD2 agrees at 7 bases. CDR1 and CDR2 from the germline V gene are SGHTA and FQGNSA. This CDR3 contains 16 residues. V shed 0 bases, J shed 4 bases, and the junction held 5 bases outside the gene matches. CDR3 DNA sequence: TGTGCCAGCAGCTTAGCGGGAGGGCCCTCCACCGGGGAGCTGTTTTTT. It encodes CASSLAGGPSTGELFF.

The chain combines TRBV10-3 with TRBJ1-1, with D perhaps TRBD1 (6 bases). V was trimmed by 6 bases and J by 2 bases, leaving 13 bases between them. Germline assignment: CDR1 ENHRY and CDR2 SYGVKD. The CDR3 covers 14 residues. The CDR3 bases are TGTGCCATCAGGTTCGCAGGGGCCAACACTGAAGCTTTCTTT. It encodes CAIRFAGANTEAFF.

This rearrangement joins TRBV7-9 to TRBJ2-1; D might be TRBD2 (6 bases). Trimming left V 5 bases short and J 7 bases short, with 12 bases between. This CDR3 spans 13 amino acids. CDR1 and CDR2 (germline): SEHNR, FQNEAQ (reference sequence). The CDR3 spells CASSPPSGNEQFF. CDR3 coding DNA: TGTGCCAGCAGCCCACCAAGCGGGAATGAGCAGTTCTTC.

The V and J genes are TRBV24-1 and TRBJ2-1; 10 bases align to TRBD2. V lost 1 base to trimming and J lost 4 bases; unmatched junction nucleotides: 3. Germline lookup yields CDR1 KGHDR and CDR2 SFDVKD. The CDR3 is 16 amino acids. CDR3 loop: CATSDFTSGAYNEQFF. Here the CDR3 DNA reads TGTGCCACCAGTGATTTTACTAGCGGGGCATACAATGAGCAGTTCTTC.

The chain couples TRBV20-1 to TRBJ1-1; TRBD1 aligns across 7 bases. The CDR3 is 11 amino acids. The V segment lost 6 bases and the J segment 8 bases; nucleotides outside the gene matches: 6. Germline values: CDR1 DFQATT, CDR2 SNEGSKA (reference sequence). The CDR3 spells CSAIPGQEAFF. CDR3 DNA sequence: TGCAGTGCCATTCCGGGACAGGAAGCTTTCTTT.

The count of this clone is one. The CDR3, as DNA: TGTGCCAGCAGGGCCTCCGACACTGAAGCTTTCTTT. Its translation: CASRASDTEAFF. V and J are TRBV9 and TRBJ1-1; D is unresolved. Trimming removed 5 bases at V and 3 bases at J, with 8 bases between. CDR3 length: 12 residues. Germline CDR1 SGDLS, CDR2 YYNGEE.

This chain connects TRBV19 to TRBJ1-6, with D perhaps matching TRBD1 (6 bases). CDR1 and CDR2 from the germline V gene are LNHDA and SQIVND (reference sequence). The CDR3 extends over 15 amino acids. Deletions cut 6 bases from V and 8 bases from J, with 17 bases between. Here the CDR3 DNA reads TGTGCCAGTAGCCTTGGACAGTACAACGATTCACCCCTCCACTTT. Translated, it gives CASSLGQYNDSPLHF.